What follows are 14 T cell receptor beta chains derived from one specimen sequenced in a study of blood T cell repertoires in COVID-19. TCRdb keeps only in-frame clones here, not all; method: immunoSEQ multiplex PCR. The sample shows around 200,000 clones, approximately 85% of them seen only once. The sequenced material came from PBMCs or T cells enriched from blood (not recorded which). These receptors all come from a man in his forties or fifties with acute COVID-19.

This chain uses TRBV9 with TRBJ2-3, with D unclear. The germline gives CDR1 SGDLS, CDR2 YYNGEE. This CDR3 has 17 residues. Trimming stripped 2 bases from V and 6 bases from J, with 22 bases between. The CDR3: CASSVSLGTSRPDTQYF. In nucleotides, the CDR3 is TGTGCCAGCAGCGTCTCTTTGGGCACGTCCCGGCCCGATACGCAGTATTTT.

The chain links TRBV6-5 to TRBJ2-7, with TRBD2 as a possible D gene (5 bases). The V and J ends lost 5 bases and 2 bases respectively, with 13 bases between them. The CDR3 is made up of 14 amino acids. The germline V gene encodes CDR1 MNHEY and CDR2 SVGAGI. The CDR3 sequence is CASSPPGFAYEQYF. DNA of the CDR3: TGTGCCAGCAGTCCTCCGGGATTTGCCTACGAGCAGTACTTC.

This clone was counted a single time. J is TRBJ2-3 and V is TRBV9; D might be TRBD1 (6 bases). Looked up from germline, CDR1 is SGDLS and CDR2 is YYNGEE. The V and J ends lost 3 bases and 2 bases respectively, with 10 bases between them. CDR3 length: 14 residues. CDR3 in DNA: TGTGCCAGCAGCGAAGGACAGCCCACAGATACGCAGTATTTT. This codes for CASSEGQPTDTQYF.

This rearrangement joins TRBV6-2 or TRBV6-3 to TRBJ2-1, with unresolved D. The ends were cut back, 5 bases at V and 2 bases at J, with 7 bases in the middle. Germline V CDR1 and CDR2: MNHEY, SVGEGT. This CDR3 is built from 13 residues. The CDR3 is CASSVSPYNEQFF. In nucleotides, the CDR3 is TGTGCCAGCAGTGTTAGCCCCTACAATGAGCAGTTCTTC.

The chain couples TRBV19 to TRBJ2-1, with a tentative D call TRBD2 (5 bases). The germline V and J ends were trimmed by 4 bases and 6 bases, with 13 bases remaining between them. Germline assignment: CDR1 LNHDA and CDR2 SQIVND (reference sequence). CDR3 length equals 14 residues. The CDR3 nucleotides read TGTGCCAGTAGTACTCTATCTAGCAGCAATGAGCAGTTCTTC. This translates into CASSTLSSSNEQFF.

This sequence joins TRBV24-1 and TRBJ2-2; 10 positions agree with TRBD2. The CDR3 is 15 amino acids. Germline V CDR1 and CDR2: KGHDR, SFDVKD. J gave up 1 base and V 6 bases, and 1 base lay outside the gene matches. This CDR3 reads CATSRTSGNTGELFF. The CDR3 DNA is TGTGCCACCAGTCGGACTAGCGGGAACACCGGGGAGCTGTTTTTT.

This chain joins TRBV15 and TRBJ2-7, with D maybe TRBD2 (6 bases). This CDR3 comprises 14 residues. V was pared by 0 bases and J by 4 bases, with 10 bases between. CDR1 LNHNV and CDR2 YYDKDF come from the germline V gene (reference sequence). CDR3 protein: CATSRELAGYEQYF. For the CDR3, the DNA is TGTGCCACCAGCAGAGAACTAGCCGGGTACGAGCAGTACTTC.

The CDR3 here is CASSEARQGMRGYTF. CDR3 sequence (DNA): TGTGCCAGCAGTGAAGCGCGACAGGGGATGAGGGGCTACACCTTC. The J gene is TRBJ1-2, the V gene TRBV2, with TRBD1 matching 8 bases. This CDR3 region has 15 residues. Germline values: CDR1 SNHLY, CDR2 FYNNEI. V was pared by 0 bases and J by 8 bases, with 8 bases of the junction left unmatched.

V and J are TRBV10-3 and TRBJ2-1; D is unclear. There are 14 residues in the CDR3. Trimming took 0 bases from V and 4 from J, leaving 7 bases between them. CDR1 is ENHRY and CDR2 is SYGVKD in the germline V gene. Written as DNA, the CDR3 is TGTGCCATCAGTGAGTCACAGATTTACAATGAGCAGTTCTTC. It is translated as CAISESQIYNEQFF.

This clone was found a few times. The gene calls are TRBV7-9 and TRBJ2-1; D is ambiguous. The CDR3 extends over 14 amino acids. In germline, CDR1 is SEHNR, CDR2 FQNEAQ (reference sequence). V lost 1 base and J 2 bases, leaving 6 bases between the germline ends. The CDR3 spells CASSLGTTYNEQFF. In DNA, the CDR3 is TGTGCCAGCAGCTTAGGTACAACCTACAATGAGCAGTTCTTC.

The V and J genes are TRBV7-2 and TRBJ1-1, with a weak D call TRBD1 (5 bases). The CDR3 length is 14 residues. Trimming left V 6 bases short and J 1 base short, with 12 bases between. Germline-derived CDR1 and CDR2 are SGHTA and FQGNSA. CDR3 loop: CASSSTGANTEAFF. CDR3 sequence (DNA): TGTGCCAGCAGTTCTACAGGTGCGAACACTGAAGCTTTCTTT.

V and J are TRBV6-5 and TRBJ1-2; D possibly corresponds to TRBD1 (6 bases). Per germline, CDR1 MNHEY and CDR2 SVGAGI. The CDR3 consists of 13 residues. V was pared by 5 bases and J by 7 bases, with 14 bases between. The chain's CDR3 is CASSRTGFAGYTF. Written as DNA, the CDR3 is TGTGCCAGCAGTCGAACAGGGTTCGCTGGCTACACCTTC.

This clone has only a few counts. The chain combines TRBV7-9 with TRBJ1-1, with TRBD1 matching over 11 bases. CDR1 and CDR2 from the germline V gene are SEHNR and FQNEAQ (reference sequence). This CDR3 has 15 residues. The ends lost 5 bases at V and 4 bases at J; junction bases unmatched: 6. CDR3 sequence (DNA): TGTGCCAGCAGCGAGGGACAGGGGGGAAGCACTGAAGCTTTCTTT. This translates into CASSEGQGGSTEAFF.

The rearrangement links TRBV28 to TRBJ1-5, with TRBD1 matching over 7 bases. The CDR3 sequence is 18 residues long. J gave up 0 bases and V 2 bases, and 10 bases lay outside the gene matches. From germline, CDR1 is MDHEN and CDR2 SYDVKM. The CDR3 region is CASSLRAGTDPSNQPQHF. The CDR3 nucleotides are TGTGCCAGCAGTTTAAGGGCGGGGACAGACCCTAGCAATCAGCCCCAGCATTTT.